This paragraph reports one TCR beta chain. Its recognized antigen is unknown. No much larger clonotype is one base removed from it; base qualities were not supplied. The treatment or condition label, read with the paper, signifies: live attenuated yellow fever vaccine strain. At each blood-draw timepoint, two biological replicates of bulk PBMCs were obtained. A standard Ficoll-Paque protocol was used to isolate PBMCs from peripheral blood. TriZol was used to extract RNA from bulk PBMCs, from CD4 and CD8 fractions, and from dextramer-positive and dextramer-negative fractions. The data derive from a study of T cells after yellow fever vaccination (dated by TCRdb to the late 2010s). Broadly, across the study: The SMART-Seq v4 Ultra Low Input RNA kit was used to prepare libraries from fractions with low cell numbers. To follow T-cell clones before and after both primary and booster YFV17D yellow fever vaccination, bulk TCR alpha and beta repertoires underwent longitudinal sequencing. Two healthy male donors made up the cohort, one aged 18 to 30 years and the other aged 30 to 40 years. Blood was collected at multiple timepoints before and after primary and secondary immunization, and bulk PBMC replicates and cell subsets were isolated. What the authors observed across the whole study: Most clones expanded after primary vaccination were re-detected after the booster (almost 98% of CD4 and about nine tenths of CD8), suggesting broad memory maintenance. Compared with the primary T-cell response, the secondary T-cell response was faster but weaker, reaching its peak on day 5 rather than on day 15. A small fraction of clonotypes showed up in both the CD4 and CD8 compartments, probably as a result of convergent recombination. FACS-sorted repertoires could contain abundant contaminating clonotypes from the bulk population, so computational filtering was required. Because the study included only two donors, the extent to which the findings can be generalized is limited.

TCR cDNA was synthesized by 5'RACE template switching, through which a universal primer site and unique molecular identifiers were introduced. Priming of cDNA synthesis was performed from both the TCR alpha and TCR beta constant segments. Library amplification used two PCR steps, and the second PCR step added sample barcodes and sequencing adapters. Sequencing of libraries was done on Illumina HiSeq 2500 (2x100 bp) or NovaSeq (2x150 bp). Processing in the source paper ran as follows. MIGEC handled demultiplexing of reads and collapsing into UMI consensus sequences, while MiXCR performed V(D)J alignment. Vaccine-responding clonotypes were defined with edgeR using replicate PBMC samples, requiring FDR below 0.01 and a log2 fold change above 5 up to day 15. Each bulk clonotype received a CD4 or CD8 identity based on whether the sequenced CD4 or CD8 repertoire contained that clonotype at higher abundance. TCRdb trimmed public reads at Q25 via fastp, called clones via MiXCR and kept in-frame beta chains. Identical CDR3 protein sequences are pooled into one entry, listed with their most common genes and DNA. The V and J calls were not made by the authors but by TCRdb's processing. Here the sample has roughly 300,000 distinct CDR3 sequences; around 6.8% occur a single time. 15% to 20% of the sample is held by the ten biggest clonotypes.

The CDR3 spans 12 residues, from the cysteine through the phenylalanine. Only the CDR3 portion is preserved as DNA: 36 bases, with reading frame beginning at the first base. Trimming costs V 0 bases and J 5 bases, and their ends lie 2 bases apart. The sample consisted of PBMCs, taken roughly seven weeks after the first yellow fever vaccination. The receptor was isolated from a man younger than 35 who received the YFV17D yellow fever vaccine. The chain was built from TRBV12-3 or TRBV12-4 and TRBJ1-5; the D gene lacks a confident call. The DNA sequence follows: TGTGCCAGCAGTTTAGCGGATCAGCCCCAGCATTTT. Translated, this gives CASSLADQPQHF.